This T cell receptor (beta chain) is from a study of T-cell reconstitution after alpha-beta-depleted transplantation in children. Broader study findings: About two months after transplant, alpha-beta T cells reportedly came from several hundred expanded graft clones.

This clonotype has at least ten counts. Its antigen is still unknown. Preparation of the TCRbeta library used unique molecular identifiers. TCRdb reanalysed the PCR reads using MiXCR and keeps one entry per CDR3 protein. The table shows approximately 650,000 distinct CDR3 sequences, with approximately 14% occurring only once. This CDR3 contains 16 residues. Trimming shortened V by 6 bases and J by 6 bases, and 22 bases separated the two germline ends. The material sequenced was PBMCs, taken before TCRalphabeta/CD19-depleted stem cell transplant. The chain carries TRBV12-3 or TRBV12-4 and TRBJ2-3; D remains ambiguous. The receptor was derived from a girl aged 2 to 10 with congenital amegakaryocytic thrombocytopenia, due to receive a stem cell transplant. In DNA, the CDR3 is TGTGCCAGCAGCATTATCCCCCGGGTCCCTCCGGATACGCAGTATTTT. This translates into CASSIIPRVPPDTQYF.